This TCR beta chain emerged from a study of breast tumors, draining lymph nodes, adjacent tissues (dated by TCRdb to 2016 to 2017). For context, the study as a whole: The study compared TCR beta repertoires across tumor, adjacent nontumor tissue and axillary lymph nodes from breast cancer patients. The study aimed to assess the relationships and possible T-cell exchange between tumor, surrounding tissue and draining lymph node repertoires in human breast cancer.

What the authors observed across the whole study: Tumor and nontumor tissue repertoires were found to be significantly more similar in luminal-like than in basal-like breast cancer. The data were considered consistent with most tumor T cells being derived from the lymph node and subsequently expanding within tumor tissue. Tumor T-cell repertoires showed less diversity than lymph node repertoires and more diversity than nontumor tissue repertoires, and tumor T-cell repertoires showed preferential V and J gene usage. Rather than being directly demonstrated, the conclusion that tumor T cells originate in lymph nodes was presented as consistent with a hypothesis.

This clonotype was recorded many times. It lacks a known antigen. Base qualities were left out, and no much larger clone turns up one base away. The germline V end is reduced by 0 bases and the J end by 4 bases; junction bases left unmatched: 7. Based on the germline V gene (reference sequence), the CDR1 and CDR2 sequences are SGHNT and YYREEE. The CDR3 spans 18 residues, from the cysteine through the phenylalanine. Just CDR3 DNA is preserved here, 54 bases in frame from base 1. Sequenced using an Illumina HiSeq 2000. TCR beta chain libraries were generated by multiplex PCR amplification. High-throughput sequencing was used to analyze the amplified TCR beta chain products. TCRdb took the public reads, trimmed them with fastp at Q25, ran MiXCR for clone calling and kept in-frame beta chains. Merged by CDR3 protein, the rows form single entries marked with the most common genes and DNA. Present in this sample are 85,000 to 120,000 distinct CDR3 sequences, about 29% of which were seen just once. Less than 6% of the sample is in the top ten clones.

Lymph node samples were obtained from the axillary draining lymph nodes of breast cancer patients. The receptor was isolated from a female donor with breast cancer. Some clones in this sample may be carry-over from other donors' samples. The sample comprised axillary lymph node tissue. This chain is built from TRBV5-4 and TRBJ2-1, and TRBD2 matches 13 of the central bases. The DNA reads TGTGCCAGCAGCTTGGGTACTAGCGGGAGGGTACGTTACAATGAGCAGTTCTTC. Translated, this is CASSLGTSGRVRYNEQFF. The CDR3, completed at both ends by the reference TRBV5-4 and TRBJ2-1 genes, gives the full variable domain ETGVTQSPTHLIKTRGQQVTLRCSSQSGHNTVSWYQQALGQGPQFIFQYYREEENGRGNFPPRFSGLQFPNYSSELNVNALELDDSALYLCASSLGTSGRVRYNEQFFGPGTRLTVL.